Below, 21 T cell receptor beta chains from the same sample are listed, as sequenced in a study of blood T cell repertoires in COVID-19. The assay was immunoSEQ multiplex PCR, and TCRdb's table has in-frame clones only and misses some. The sample comprises about 210,000 clones, roughly 81% of which are singletons, and approximately 8% rests with the top ten. Sequenced material: peripheral blood. These receptors were taken from a woman aged 45-65 years with active or convalescent COVID-19.

The chain carries TRBV5-4 and TRBJ2-3; TRBD2 matches at 10 bases. The ends lost 4 bases at V and 1 base at J; junction bases unmatched: 9. The CDR3 has 17 residues. The germline V gene encodes CDR1 SGHNT and CDR2 YYREEE (reference sequence). The CDR3 loop is CASSAKSGGVGTDTQYF. DNA of the CDR3: TGTGCCAGCAGCGCCAAGAGCGGGGGGGTGGGCACAGATACGCAGTATTTT.

The chain joins TRBV2 to TRBJ1-6; 7 nucleotides align to TRBD1. The J segment lost 5 bases and the V segment lost 5 bases, leaving 6 bases of the junction unmatched. There are 15 residues in the CDR3. The germline gives CDR1 SNHLY, CDR2 FYNNEI. The CDR3 DNA follows: TGTGCCAGCAGTCCAAGGACAGGAGATAATTCACCCCTCCACTTT. Protein: CASSPRTGDNSPLHF.

The V call is TRBV19, the J call TRBJ1-4; TRBD1 matches 7 bases. The ends lost 3 bases at V and 0 bases at J; junction bases unmatched: 10. The CDR3 loop spans 18 amino acids. Germline V gene data show CDR1 as LNHDA and CDR2 as SQIVND (reference sequence). As DNA, the CDR3 is TGTGCCAGTAGTATGGATCGACAGGGAACGGCAACTAATGAAAAACTGTTTTTT. The encoded protein is CASSMDRQGTATNEKLFF.

Concerning this clone: Other DNA sequences of this sample code for an identical CDR3. The chain uses TRBV6-5 and TRBJ2-3; D gene unclear. The germline V and J ends were trimmed by 2 bases and 1 base, with 4 bases remaining between them. The V gene's germline CDR1 is MNHEY and CDR2 SVGAGI. This CDR3 is 13 amino acids long. CDR3 loop: CASSYPGTDTQYF. CDR3 nucleotides: TGTGCCAGCAGTTACCCGGGCACAGATACGCAGTATTTT.

The V and J genes are TRBV7-9 and TRBJ2-7; 7 bases are a match to TRBD2. The CDR3 is 13 amino acids. Trimming cost V 5 bases and J 7 bases; bases outside gene matches: 8. Germline assignment: CDR1 SEHNR and CDR2 FQNEAQ (reference sequence). The CDR3 sequence is CASSPEAGEEQYF. CDR3 in DNA: TGTGCCAGCAGCCCAGAGGCGGGGGAAGAGCAGTACTTC. Based on the CDR3 plus reference TRBV7-9 and TRBJ2-7, the full variable domain is DTGVSQNPRHKITKRGQNVTFRCDPISEHNRLYWYRQTLGQGPEFLTYFQNEAQLEKSRLLSDRFSAERPKGSFSTLEIQRTEQGDSAMYLCASSPEAGEEQYFGPGTRLTVT.

V is TRBV6-5 and J is TRBJ1-2, with a possible D match to TRBD1 (6 bases). This CDR3 has 15 residues. V lost 0 bases and J lost 7, with 15 bases in between. The germline gives CDR1 MNHEY, CDR2 SVGAGI. CDR3 coding DNA: TGTGCCAGCAGTTACTCTACAGGGATGTGGGCTGGCTACACCTTC. Its translation: CASSYSTGMWAGYTF.

The CDR3: CASSPDRGNLNSPLHF. The CDR3 nucleotides read TGTGCCAGCAGCCCTGACAGGGGCAACCTGAATTCACCCCTCCACTTT. This rearrangement joins TRBV5-5 to TRBJ1-6; 8 bases line up with TRBD1. Trimming removed 4 bases from V and 7 bases from J; junction bases left unmatched: 10. Germline V lookup: CDR1 SGHKS, CDR2 YYEKEE (reference sequence). This CDR3 region has 16 residues.

The chain's CDR3 is CASSPGQAFPYEQYV. The CDR3 DNA follows: TGCGCCAGCAGCCCAGGACAGGCCTTTCCCTACGAGCAGTACGTC. The J gene is TRBJ2-7, the V gene TRBV5-1; TRBD1 aligns across 7 bases. This CDR3 contains 15 residues. CDR1 is SGHRS, CDR2 YFSETQ, per germline. Germline trimming cut 4 bases from V and 2 bases from J; bases unmatched to any gene: 9.

CDR3 residues: CAWAQGAYEQYF. The CDR3 coding sequence is TGTGCCTGGGCCCAGGGGGCATACGAGCAGTACTTC. This chain uses TRBV30 with TRBJ2-7, with 8 bases aligning to TRBD1. The ends lost 5 bases at V and 4 bases at J; junction bases unmatched: 4. Germline V gene data show CDR1 as GTSNPN and CDR2 as SVGIG (reference sequence). CDR3 length: 12 amino acids.

This clone has only a few counts. The same CDR3 also results from other DNA sequences found in this sample. The rearrangement links TRBV28 to TRBJ1-1; the D is unclear. From germline, CDR1 is MDHEN and CDR2 SYDVKM. V was shortened by 3 bases and J by 6 bases, with 11 bases between the two germline ends. This CDR3 region has 13 residues. CDR3 DNA: TGTGCCAGCAGTTTTGCGGCTAGAGCTGAAGCTTTCTTT. This translates into CASSFAARAEAFF. Full variable domain (outside the CDR3, taken from reference TRBV28 and TRBJ1-1): DVKVTQSSRYLVKRTGEKVFLECVQDMDHENMFWYRQDPGLGLRLIYFSYDVKMKEKGDIPEGYSVSREKKERFSLILESASTNQTSMYLCASSFAARAEAFFGQGTRLTVV.

This sequence joins TRBV7-9 and TRBJ2-1; 10 bases are a match to TRBD2. CDR3 length: 18 residues. Germline lookup yields CDR1 SEHNR and CDR2 FQNEAQ (reference sequence). The V gene end was trimmed by 4 bases and the J gene end by 8 bases; junction bases not matched to a gene: 17. CDR3 coding DNA: TGTGCCAGCAGCTCCGACCGTCGGAGCGGGAGGGCCAGGGATGAGCAGTTCTTC. This gives the protein CASSSDRRSGRARDEQFF. Looking up the rest from reference TRBV7-9 and TRBJ2-1 gives the full variable domain: DTGVSQNPRHKITKRGQNVTFRCDPISEHNRLYWYRQTLGQGPEFLTYFQNEAQLEKSRLLSDRFSAERPKGSFSTLEIQRTEQGDSAMYLCASSSDRRSGRARDEQFFGPGTRLTVL.

V and J are TRBV5-6 and TRBJ2-1, with TRBD1 matching 8 bases. Trimming took 4 bases from V and 3 from J; bases not matched to a gene: 6. CDR3 length equals 15 residues. Germline lookup yields CDR1 SGHDT and CDR2 YYEEEE. The CDR3 here is CASSRAGTGYNEQFF. The CDR3 nucleotides read TGTGCCAGCAGCCGGGCCGGGACAGGCTACAATGAGCAGTTCTTC.

The chain links TRBV6-5 to TRBJ1-2; D is undetermined. This CDR3 is built from 12 residues. V was pared by 4 bases and J by 7 bases, with 10 bases between. Germline V CDR1 and CDR2: MNHEY, SVGAGI. CDR3: CASSFLGGGYTF. The CDR3 DNA follows: TGTGCCAGCAGTTTCCTTGGAGGTGGCTACACCTTC.

CDR3 DNA sequence: TGCGCCAGCAGCAACCCTAGCGGGAGCTGGGAGACCCAGTACTTC. Amino acids: CASSNPSGSWETQYF. This chain joins TRBV5-1 and TRBJ2-5; the match to TRBD2 covers 10 bases. The CDR3 is 15 amino acids. J lost 5 bases, V lost 4 bases, and 8 bases had no gene match. Germline CDR1 reads SGHRS; CDR2 reads YFSETQ. Supplemented by reference TRBV5-1 and TRBJ2-5, the full variable domain reads KAGVTQTPRYLIKTRGQQVTLSCSPISGHRSVSWYQQTPGQGLQFLFEYFSETQRNKGNFPGRFSGRQFSNSRSEMNVSTLELGDSALYLCASSNPSGSWETQYFGPGTRLLVL.

The chain joins TRBV24-1 to TRBJ1-2, with D perhaps TRBD1 (5 bases). There are 14 residues in the CDR3. V lost 5 bases to trimming and J lost 6 bases, with 15 bases between them. Germline CDR1 and CDR2: KGHDR and SFDVKD. The chain's CDR3 is CATSAPDKTHGYTF. CDR3 nucleotide sequence: TGTGCCACCAGTGCCCCGGACAAGACCCATGGCTACACCTTC.

This chain links TRBV5-1 with TRBJ1-2; D unresolved. CDR3 size: 14 residues. The V and J ends lost 0 bases and 3 bases respectively, with 9 bases between them. Germline V gene data show CDR1 as SGHRS and CDR2 as YFSETQ. The CDR3 loop reads CASSLERVDYGYTF. For the CDR3, the DNA is TGCGCCAGCAGCTTGGAGCGGGTTGACTATGGCTACACCTTC.

This clone has just one count. The V call is TRBV12-3 or TRBV12-4, the J call TRBJ2-7; D not resolved. Trimming left V 6 bases short and J 13 bases short, with 19 bases between. The length of the CDR3 is 12 residues. The CDR3 loop is CASSPRSPRPYF. In DNA form, the CDR3 reads TGTGCCAGCAGCCCCCGGAGCCCGAGGCCCTACTTC.

A word on this clone: Other nucleotide sequences in the sample specify the same CDR3. The J gene is TRBJ1-2, the V gene TRBV18; TRBD1 aligns across 7 bases. V lost 6 bases, J lost 4 bases, and 5 bases stayed unmatched. The germline CDR1 and CDR2 sequences are KGHSH and LQKENI. This CDR3 spans 13 amino acids. CDR3 sequence reads: CASSRGTVYGYTF. The CDR3 nucleotides are TGTGCCAGCTCTCGCGGGACAGTCTATGGCTACACCTTC.

This chain uses TRBV28 with TRBJ1-5, with D unclear. The germline CDR1 and CDR2 sequences are MDHEN and SYDVKM. V was shortened by 5 bases and J by 7 bases, with 15 bases between the two germline ends. This CDR3 is 14 amino acids long. DNA for the CDR3: TGTGCCAGCAGTCCAACCCTGGGCGGGCAGCCCCAGCATTTT. Translated: CASSPTLGGQPQHF.

A few counts support this clone. CDR3 DNA sequence: TGTGCCAGCAGCCTCAGCGGGGGGATGGTAGATGAGCAGTTCTTC. Its translation is CASSLSGGMVDEQFF. The V and J genes are TRBV11-3 and TRBJ2-1, with 9 bases aligning to TRBD2. J gave up 8 bases and V 5 bases, and 10 bases lay outside the gene matches. CDR1 SGHNT and CDR2 YENEEA come from the germline V gene. This CDR3 has 15 residues. The entire variable domain, with the rest obtained from reference TRBV11-3 and TRBJ2-1, is as follows: EAGVVQSPRYKIIEKKQPVAFWCNPISGHNTLYWYLQNLGQGPELLIRYENEEAVDDSQLPKDRFSAERLKGVDSTLKIQPAELGDSAVYLCASSLSGGMVDEQFFGPGTRLTVL.

Here the CDR3 reads CASTSSSSSYNEQFF. DNA of the CDR3: TGTGCCAGTACCTCTAGCTCCAGCTCCTACAATGAGCAGTTCTTC. The chain has TRBV19 and TRBJ2-1, with D possibly TRBD2 on 5 matching bases. The CDR3 spans 15 residues. Germline CDR1 is LNHDA and CDR2 is SQIVND (reference sequence). V lost 7 bases and J 0 bases, leaving 13 bases between the germline ends.